The 25 T cell receptor beta chains given below trace back to one sample, sequenced in a study of CD8 T cells in ankylosing spondylitis (TCRdb year 2017). Receptor libraries were prepared by 5' RACE. The instrument given in TCRdb is Illumina HiSeq 2500. The public reads were quality trimmed at Q25 with fastp and then assembled into clones with MiXCR by TCRdb, keeping productive beta chains. Rows are combined by CDR3 protein, so each entry shows the most common genes and DNA. Within this sample are around 150,000 distinct CDR3 sequences, with roughly a third of them counted one time only. Around 6% of the sample is taken by the ten largest. Sequenced sample: synovial fluid, either unsorted or a sorted T cell fraction (not recorded which). The receptors were gathered from a male donor with ankylosing spondylitis.

The chain employs TRBV10-3 and TRBJ1-6, with D tentatively TRBD1 (6 bases). This CDR3 has 15 amino acids. V was pared by 0 bases and J by 10 bases, with 13 bases between. CDR1 is ENHRY, CDR2 SYGVKD, per germline. This CDR3 reads CAISESTQGRSPLHF. CDR3 coding DNA: TGTGCCATCAGTGAGTCAACACAGGGTAGATCACCCCTCCACTTT.

This clonotype occurred a few times. This sequence joins TRBV7-2 and TRBJ1-1; D may be TRBD1 (5 bases). CDR1 is SGHTA, CDR2 FQGNSA, per germline. The CDR3 contains 13 residues. Trimming pared 7 bases from V and 5 bases from J, leaving 14 bases between. The CDR3 nucleotides read TGTGCCAGCACCATCTCGAGGGGAACTGAAGCTTTCTTT. It translates to CASTISRGTEAFF. Combining the CDR3 with reference TRBV7-2 and TRBJ1-1 gives the whole variable domain GAGVSQSPSNKVTEKGKDVELRCDPISGHTALYWYRQSLGQGLEFLIYFQGNSAPDKSGLPSDRFSAERTGGSVSTLTIQRTQQEDSAVYLCASTISRGTEAFFGQGTRLTVV.

The chain recombines TRBV7-2 with TRBJ2-5; D is unclear. This CDR3 spans 14 amino acids. Trimming left V 2 bases short and J 7 bases short, with 14 bases between. Germline CDR1 reads SGHTA; CDR2 reads FQGNSA. As DNA, the CDR3 is TGTGCCAGCAGCTTAAGAGGCCTAGAGGTGACCCAGTACTTC. It codes for CASSLRGLEVTQYF.

V gene TRBV2 combines with J gene TRBJ1-1; tentatively, D is TRBD1 (5 bases). The ends were cut back, 8 bases at V and 7 bases at J, with 20 bases in the middle. The CDR3 is 14 amino acids. The V gene's germline CDR1 is SNHLY and CDR2 FYNNEI. CDR3 coding DNA: TGTGCCAGCTGGAGAGGTCCCTCTGGGGGTGAAGCTTTCTTT. It specifies CASWRGPSGGEAFF.

The chain links TRBV5-1 to TRBJ2-2, with 8 positions matching TRBD2. The CDR3 loop spans 14 amino acids. V lost 4 bases and J lost 5; bases outside the gene matches: 4. Germline assignment: CDR1 SGHRS and CDR2 YFSETQ. CDR3 region: CASSPGGTTGELFF. Here the CDR3 DNA reads TGCGCCAGCAGCCCGGGAGGGACGACCGGGGAGCTGTTTTTT.

This chain links TRBV20-1 with TRBJ2-7; D unclear. V dropped 5 bases and J dropped 3 bases, with 14 bases sitting between them. The CDR3 contains 13 residues. Germline loops: CDR1 DFQATT, CDR2 SNEGSKA (reference sequence). CDR3: CSAQRAGFYEQYF. The CDR3 DNA reads as TGCAGTGCTCAAAGGGCTGGCTTCTACGAGCAGTACTTC.

Ten or more counts support this clonotype. V and J are TRBV6-2 or TRBV6-3 and TRBJ1-1, with D possibly matching TRBD1 (5 bases). The CDR3 is 12 residues long. Germline lookup yields CDR1 MNHEY and CDR2 SVGEGT. The V end was cut by 6 bases, the J end by 6 bases, with 11 bases between. DNA for the CDR3: TGTGCCAGCAGCCCCCAAGGGGCTGAAGCTTTCTTT. Protein product: CASSPQGAEAFF.

This clonotype was recorded at least ten times. This chain uses TRBV5-1 with TRBJ2-6; D unclear. Looked up from germline, CDR1 is SGHRS and CDR2 is YFSETQ. The CDR3 contains 15 residues. Trimming cost V 2 bases and J 0 bases, with 6 bases left between them. The CDR3 nucleotides read TGCGCCAGCAGCTTAGCTACCTCTGGGGCCAACGTCCTGACTTTC. As protein: CASSLATSGANVLTF.

This clonotype was seen more than once but under ten times. The chain uses TRBV5-8 and TRBJ2-1; D possibly corresponds to TRBD2 (6 bases). Per the germline V gene, CDR1 is SGHTS and CDR2 is YDEGEE. Trimming left V 8 bases short and J 5 bases short, with 20 bases between. This CDR3 spans 15 amino acids. The CDR3 loop is CASSTWGGENNEQFF. DNA of the CDR3: TGTGCCAGTTCAACCTGGGGCGGGGAAAACAATGAGCAGTTCTTC.

This clonotype occurred a few times. The genes are TRBV20-1 and TRBJ2-7, with D possibly matching TRBD2 (6 bases). Germline V gene data show CDR1 as DFQATT and CDR2 as SNEGSKA (reference sequence). Trimming cost V 6 bases and J 3 bases, with 21 bases left between them. This CDR3 comprises 15 residues. CDR3 coding DNA: TGCAGTGCCCCATCTCGCCTAGCGCCCGTCTACGAGCAGTACTTC. This translates into CSAPSRLAPVYEQYF.

This clonotype has only a few counts. The chain recombines TRBV20-1 with TRBJ2-7; 8 bases line up with TRBD2. Losses at the gene ends were 4 bases for V and 1 base for J; bases not matched to a gene: 9. Germline V lookup: CDR1 DFQATT, CDR2 SNEGSKA (reference sequence). This CDR3 is built from 15 residues. As DNA, the CDR3 is TGCAGTGCTACCCGGGGGGGGTACGGATCCTACGAGCAGTACTTC. Translated, it gives CSATRGGYGSYEQYF.

The chain links TRBV20-1 to TRBJ2-5, with TRBD1 identical over 12 bases. With V trimmed by 5 bases and J by 5 bases, 9 bases remained unmatched. The CDR3 spans 15 residues. Germline V gene sequence: CDR1 DFQATT, CDR2 SNEGSKA (reference sequence). The CDR3: CSAERGTGGVETQYF. In nucleotides, the CDR3 is TGCAGTGCTGAGAGGGGGACAGGGGGCGTCGAGACCCAGTACTTC.

This clonotype was found a few times. The chain recombines TRBV12-3 or TRBV12-4 with TRBJ2-1; 15 bases are a match to TRBD2. This CDR3 is 17 amino acids long. J was trimmed by 4 bases and V by 1 base; bases with no gene match: 2. Here the CDR3 reads CASSLGTSGGAYNEQFF. CDR3 sequence (DNA): TGTGCCAGCAGTTTAGGGACTAGCGGGGGGGCGTACAATGAGCAGTTCTTC.

This clonotype was recorded at least ten times. This sequence joins TRBV7-6 and TRBJ1-6, with 8 bases that match TRBD1. The CDR3 spans 16 residues. CDR1 is SGHVS and CDR2 is FNYEAQ in the germline V gene. V lost 5 bases and J lost 2; bases outside the gene matches: 5. In DNA, the CDR3 is TGTGCCAGCAGCGCACAGGGGGTTGCCTATAATTCACCCCTCCACTTT. Protein product: CASSAQGVAYNSPLHF.

The V gene is TRBV29-1, the J gene TRBJ1-1, with D possibly matching TRBD1 (5 bases). CDR1 and CDR2 from the germline V gene are SQVTM and ANQGSEA. CDR3 length equals 12 residues. The V gene lost 8 bases and the J gene lost 5 bases, with 15 bases spanning the gap. The CDR3 coding sequence is TGCAGCCAGAAGGGGTCTGGGACTGAAGCTTTCTTT. This sequence encodes CSQKGSGTEAFF.

The chain employs TRBV5-6 and TRBJ1-1; no reliable D call. This CDR3 contains 13 residues. The germline gives CDR1 SGHDT, CDR2 YYEEEE. The V end lost 1 base, the J end lost 1 base, and 5 bases lay between the germline ends. CDR3 region: CASSLFPNTEAFF. The CDR3 DNA reads as TGTGCCAGCAGCTTGTTCCCGAACACTGAAGCTTTCTTT.

In this sample, this clonotype turned up a few times. The chain links TRBV7-9 to TRBJ1-4, with TRBD1 matching over 8 bases. The CDR3 totals 14 residues. J gave up 7 bases and V 6 bases, and 7 bases lay outside the gene matches. Germline CDR1 and CDR2: SEHNR and FQNEAQ (reference sequence). CDR3 sequence reads: CASRTGDTAEKLFF. The CDR3 nucleotides read TGTGCCAGCAGGACAGGGGACACGGCTGAAAAACTGTTTTTT.

The chain uses TRBV20-1 and TRBJ2-2; D remains ambiguous. This CDR3 is built from 14 residues. CDR1 is DFQATT, CDR2 SNEGSKA, per germline (reference sequence). Trimming cost V 0 bases and J 5 bases, with 10 bases left between them. CDR3 sequence reads: CSARDWVGTGELFF. The DNA of the CDR3 is TGCAGTGCTAGAGATTGGGTCGGTACCGGGGAGCTGTTTTTT.

This clonotype has a handful of counts. This rearrangement joins TRBV5-4 to TRBJ2-3; TRBD2 agrees at 13 bases. Germline V gene sequence: CDR1 SGHNT, CDR2 YYREEE (reference sequence). The V gene end was trimmed by 7 bases and the J gene end by 1 base; junction bases not matched to a gene: 3. The CDR3 is 15 residues long. CDR3 amino acids: CASGTSGTRTDTQYF. The DNA for the CDR3 is TGTGCCAGCGGGACTAGCGGGACCCGCACAGATACGCAGTATTTT.

This clonotype has only a few counts. The V gene is TRBV5-4, the J gene TRBJ2-2; possibly TRBD2 for D (5 bases). CDR1 is SGHNT, CDR2 YYREEE, per germline (reference sequence). The CDR3 sequence is 16 residues long. V was trimmed by 7 bases and J by 6 bases, leaving 22 bases between them. For the CDR3, the DNA is TGTGCCAGCTCGCTAGCCCCCCTCTTAGACGCCGGGGAGCTGTTTTTT. Amino acid sequence: CASSLAPLLDAGELFF.

V usage is TRBV6-2 or TRBV6-3 and J usage is TRBJ2-7; D may be TRBD1 (5 bases). Germline V lookup: CDR1 MNHEY, CDR2 SVGEGT. The V end was cut by 7 bases, the J end by 2 bases, with 15 bases between. The CDR3 length is 14 residues. The CDR3 region is CASTKGLQAYEQYF. In DNA, the CDR3 is TGTGCCAGCACCAAGGGGCTCCAGGCCTACGAGCAGTACTTC.

This clonotype was detected only a few times. The chain employs TRBV2 and TRBJ2-1, with 10 bases aligning to TRBD2. Germline trimming cut 6 bases from V and 3 bases from J; bases unmatched to any gene: 5. The CDR3 contains 15 residues. Germline CDR1 reads SNHLY; CDR2 reads FYNNEI. CDR3 in DNA: TGTGCCAGCAGGAAAACTAGCGGGAACTACAATGAGCAGTTCTTC. Protein product: CASRKTSGNYNEQFF. The full variable domain, completed using reference TRBV2 and TRBJ2-1, is EPEVTQTPSHQVTQMGQEVILRCVPISNHLYFYWYRQILGQKVEFLVSFYNNEISEKSEIFDDQFSVERPDGSNFTLKIRSTKLEDSAMYFCASRKTSGNYNEQFFGPGTRLTVL.

The chain carries TRBV11-2 and TRBJ2-7; D may be TRBD2 (5 bases). Deletions cut 5 bases from V and 2 bases from J, with 13 bases between. The CDR3 has 14 amino acids. Looked up from germline, CDR1 is SGHAT and CDR2 is FQNNGV. The CDR3 bases are TGTGCCAGCAGCCCCCGGGGTGGAGCCTACGAGCAGTACTTC. It is translated as CASSPRGGAYEQYF.

The gene calls are TRBV11-1 and TRBJ2-1; 13 bases agree with TRBD2. Germline values: CDR1 SGHAT, CDR2 FQDESV (reference sequence). This CDR3 comprises 16 residues. V trimming: 5 bases; J trimming: 12 bases; junction bases outside the gene matches: 13. DNA for the CDR3: TGTGCCAGCAGCCCCGGAAGGACTAGCGGGAGACTAGCGCAGTTCTTC. Protein sequence: CASSPGRTSGRLAQFF.

This chain connects TRBV7-8 to TRBJ1-5; D uncertain. Germline V gives CDR1 SGHVS, CDR2 FQNEAQ. V lost 5 bases to trimming and J lost 9 bases, with 11 bases between them. The CDR3 is 12 residues long. The CDR3, as DNA: TGTGCCAGCAGCCTACCCCCGGGGCCCCAGCATTTT. Encoded protein: CASSLPPGPQHF.